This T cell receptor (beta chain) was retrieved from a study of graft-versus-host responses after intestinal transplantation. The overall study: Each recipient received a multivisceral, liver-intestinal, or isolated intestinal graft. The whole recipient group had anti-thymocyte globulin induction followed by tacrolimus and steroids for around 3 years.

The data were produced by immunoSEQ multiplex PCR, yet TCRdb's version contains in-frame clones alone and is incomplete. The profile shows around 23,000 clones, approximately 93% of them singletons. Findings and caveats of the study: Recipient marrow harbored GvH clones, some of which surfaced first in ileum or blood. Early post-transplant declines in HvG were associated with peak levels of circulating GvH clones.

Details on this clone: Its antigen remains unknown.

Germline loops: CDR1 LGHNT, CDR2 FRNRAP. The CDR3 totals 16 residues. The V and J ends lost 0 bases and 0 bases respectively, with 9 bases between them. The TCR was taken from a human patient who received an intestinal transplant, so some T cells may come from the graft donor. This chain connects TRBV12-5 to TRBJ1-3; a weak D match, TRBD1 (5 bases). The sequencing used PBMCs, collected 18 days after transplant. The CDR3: CASGLVLGLSGNTIYF. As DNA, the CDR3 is TGTGCTAGTGGTTTGGTACTGGGACTCTCTGGAAACACCATATATTTT.